Listed below are T cell receptor beta chains from one sample, sequenced in a study of long-term antiretroviral therapy in people with HIV. Sequencing used immunoSEQ multiplex PCR; TCRdb keeps in-frame clones, though not all of them. Here the sample spans approximately 36,000 clones, over 70% being singletons. The sequencing here drew on unsorted PBMCs, taken 0.6 years after starting antiretroviral therapy. The source is a man aged 18-30 years with HIV. Both conserved end residues are part of each CDR3. D genes are given only for firm matches. Only some rows state a clone size, as once, few, many or a class for expanded clones.

TRBV7-2	TRBJ2-5	TRBD2	-	TGTGCCAGCAGCCAGGGACTAGGCCCCCAAGAGACCCAGTACTTC	CASSQGLGPQETQYF
TRBV19	TRBJ2-5	-	-	TGTGCCAGCGGGGTTTCGTCTTGGCAAGAGACCCAGTACTTC	CASGVSSWQETQYF
TRBV6-5	TRBJ2-5	-	-	TGTGCCAGCAGTTATTCGGCCCGGGAGACCCAGTACTTC	CASSYSARETQYF
TRBV18	TRBJ1-1	TRBD1	-	TGTGCCAGCTCACTGGACAGGGAAGCTTTCTTT	CASSLDREAFF
TRBV11-1	TRBJ1-1	TRBD1	once	TGTGCCAGCAGCTTAACGACAGGGGTTGACGCTTTCTTT	CASSLTTGVDAFF
TRBV28	TRBJ1-3	-	-	TGTGCCAGCAGTTTATGGATAGGAAGCTCTGGAAACACCATATATTTT	CASSLWIGSSGNTIYF
TRBV10-2	TRBJ2-7	TRBD2	once	TGCGCCAGCAGATCGCTAGCGGGGGGAACCTACGAGCAGTACTTC	CASRSLAGGTYEQYF
TRBV2	TRBJ2-4	-	-	TGTGCCAGCAGCCCGACGGTAGCCAAAAACATTCAGTACTTC	CASSPTVAKNIQYF
TRBV28	TRBJ2-3	-	-	TGTGCCAGCAGTTTGCCTTTCACAGATACGCAGTATTTT	CASSLPFTDTQYF
TRBV6-5	TRBJ2-7	-	once	TGTGCCAGCAGTTACCCCGGGCGGAACGAGCAGTACTTC	CASSYPGRNEQYF
TRBV29-1	TRBJ2-7	-	few	TGCAGCGTTAGGCTCGGGGGACGCGAGCAGTACTTC	CSVRLGGREQYF
TRBV14	TRBJ2-7	-	-	TGTGCCAGCAGCCTCTTAGGGCCCCACGAGCAGTACTTC	CASSLLGPHEQYF
TRBV5-1	TRBJ2-1	TRBD2	-	TGCGCCAGCAGCTTGGGACTAGCGGCTCTTTACAATGAGCAGTTCTTC	CASSLGLAALYNEQFF
TRBV2	TRBJ2-1	-	-	TGTGCCAGCAGTGGGGGCGGGACGCCCAACAATGAGCAGTTCTTC	CASSGGGTPNNEQFF
TRBV6-1	TRBJ1-1	-	-	TGTGCCAGCACCGAAGGAGAACGGCGAGGCACTGAAGCTTTCTTT	CASTEGERRGTEAFF
TRBV28	TRBJ2-3	-	-	TGTGCCAGCAGAGTTCCTAATACGTCGCAGTATTTT	CASRVPNTSQYF
TRBV2	TRBJ2-1	TRBD2	-	TGTGCCAGCAGTGACCCCGGGACTAGCGGCTACAATGAGCAGTTCTTC	CASSDPGTSGYNEQFF
TRBV5-1	TRBJ1-2	-	-	TGCGCCAGCAGCTTGGACTTAACCTATGGCTACACCTTC	CASSLDLTYGYTF
TRBV6-4	TRBJ2-3	-	-	TGTGCCAGCAGTGACTCTGCGGGTGCTAGCACAGATACGCAGTATTTT	CASSDSAGASTDTQYF
TRBV19	TRBJ1-1	-	-	TGTGCCAGTAGCCCGGTCGGGGGGGCCACTGAAGCTTTCTTT	CASSPVGGATEAFF
TRBV13	TRBJ2-3	-	-	TGTGCCAGCAGCTTAAGATTCGGGGCGGAGGATACGCAGTATTTT	CASSLRFGAEDTQYF
TRBV18	TRBJ2-5	-	-	TGTGCCAGCTCACCACGGGCCGGGGAGACCCAGTACTTC	CASSPRAGETQYF
TRBV5-5	TRBJ1-1	-	-	TGTGCCAGCAGCTTGGGGGTAGGGACTGAAGCTTTCTTT	CASSLGVGTEAFF
TRBV28	TRBJ1-4	TRBD1	-	TGTGCCAGCAGTCAGACAGGGGGTGGGGAAAAACTGTTTTTT	CASSQTGGGEKLFF
TRBV27	TRBJ1-3	-	few	TGTGCCAGCAGTCTGGGAGGCTCTGGAAACACCATATATTTT	CASSLGGSGNTIYF
TRBV20-1	TRBJ1-2	-	-	TGCAGTGTTCCAAGTAACTATGGCTACACCTTC	CSVPSNYGYTF
TRBV14	TRBJ1-1	-	-	TGTGCCAGCAGCCAAAGGGGGGCTTGGGGGGTCAACACTGAAGCTTTCTTT	CASSQRGAWGVNTEAFF
TRBV4-3	TRBJ2-3	-	few	TGCGCCAGCAGCCGGGAGGCTCAAGATACGCAGTATTTT	CASSREAQDTQYF
TRBV7-6	TRBJ2-5	TRBD1	-	TGTGCCAGCAGCCGACAGGGGGCTGAGACCCAGTACTTC	CASSRQGAETQYF
TRBV29-1	TRBJ2-4	-	-	TGCAGCGTTCGGGACTTTGAAAACATTCAGTACTTC	CSVRDFENIQYF
TRBV5-4	TRBJ2-2	-	-	TGTGCCAGCGGGTCACGAAGGGGAAACACCGGGGAGCTGTTTTTT	CASGSRRGNTGELFF